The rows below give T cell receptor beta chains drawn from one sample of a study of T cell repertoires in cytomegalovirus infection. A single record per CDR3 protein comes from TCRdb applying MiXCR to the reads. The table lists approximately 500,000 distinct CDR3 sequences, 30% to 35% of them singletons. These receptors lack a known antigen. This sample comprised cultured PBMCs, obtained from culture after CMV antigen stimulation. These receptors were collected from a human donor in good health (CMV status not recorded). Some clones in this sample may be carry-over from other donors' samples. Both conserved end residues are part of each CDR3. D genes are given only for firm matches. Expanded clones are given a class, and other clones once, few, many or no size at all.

CASSLGQFGNIQYF	TGTGCCAGCAGTTTGGGACAGTTTGGAAACATTCAGTACTTC	TRBD1	TRBJ2-4	TRBV28	-
CASSLVGSGKFTDTQYF	TGTGCCAGCAGCTTAGTTGGTAGCGGGAAGTTCACAGATACGCAGTATTTT	TRBD2	TRBJ2-3	TRBV7-2	many
CASRGTGLVTRETQYF	TGTGCCAGCAGGGGGACCGGACTCGTTACTCGGGAGACCCAGTACTTC	-	TRBJ2-5	TRBV7-6	-
CASSLVTSGRGDTQYF	TGTGCCAGCAGCTTAGTGACTAGCGGGAGGGGAGATACGCAGTATTTT	TRBD2	TRBJ2-3	TRBV7-6	few
CASSHPFGASGTDTQYF	TGTGCCAGCAGCCACCCTTTCGGGGCAAGTGGCACAGATACGCAGTATTTT	-	TRBJ2-3	TRBV11-2	-
CASSESPGGNTEAFF	TGTGCCAGCAGTGAATCCCCCGGGGGGAACACTGAAGCTTTCTTT	-	TRBJ1-1	TRBV2	-
CASTPLGSENTGELFF	TGTGCCAGCACTCCCCTCGGGTCAGAGAACACCGGGGAGCTGTTTTTT	-	TRBJ2-2	TRBV6-5	-
CASSLGTGFTGELFF	TGTGCCAGCAGCCTAGGGACAGGGTTCACCGGGGAGCTGTTTTTT	TRBD1	TRBJ2-2	TRBV7-2	few
CAISEDGQGTSGYTF	TGTGCCATCAGTGAGGACGGACAGGGAACAAGCGGCTACACCTTC	TRBD1	TRBJ1-2	TRBV10-3	-
CASSQPGRSNQPQHF	TGTGCCAGCAGCCAACCAGGACGGTCGAATCAGCCCCAGCATTTT	-	TRBJ1-5	TRBV7-2	many
CASSLGTSAEGWNEQFF	TGTGCCAGCAGCTTAGGGACTAGCGCAGAGGGATGGAATGAGCAGTTCTTC	TRBD2	TRBJ2-1	TRBV7-9	few
CASRVGGNSNQPQHF	TGTGCCAGCAGGGTAGGAGGAAATAGCAATCAGCCCCAGCATTTT	-	TRBJ1-5	TRBV27	-
CSVNIPGTEAFF	TGCAGCGTTAACATCCCGGGAACTGAAGCTTTCTTT	-	TRBJ1-1	TRBV29-1	few
CASSPWGREKLFF	TGTGCCAGCAGCCCTTGGGGCCGGGAAAAACTGTTTTTT	-	TRBJ1-4	TRBV12-3/TRBV12-4	-
CASSFDSLDQPQHF	TGTGCCAGCAGCTTCGACAGCCTCGATCAGCCCCAGCATTTT	-	TRBJ1-5	TRBV7-2	few
CATSDPGTGNYNEQFF	TGTGCCACCAGTGACCCCGGGACAGGGAATTACAATGAGCAGTTCTTC	TRBD1	TRBJ2-1	TRBV24-1	few
CASSFRGRSGYTF	TGTGCCAGCAGCTTCAGGGGGCGTAGTGGCTACACCTTC	TRBD1	TRBJ1-2	TRBV7-2	-
CASSLDSRTGVSTEAFF	TGTGCCAGCAGCTTAGACTCCAGGACGGGTGTTAGCACTGAAGCTTTCTTT	-	TRBJ1-1	TRBV7-8	many
CASTGTTSLFYGYTF	TGTGCCAGCACCGGGACAACCAGCTTATTCTATGGCTACACCTTC	-	TRBJ1-2	TRBV6-2/TRBV6-3	-
CASSLLETYEQYF	TGTGCCAGCAGTTTACTCGAGACCTACGAGCAGTACTTC	-	TRBJ2-7	TRBV6-2/TRBV6-3	few
CASSFSEEYQETQYF	TGTGCCAGCAGTTTCTCGGAGGAGTACCAAGAGACCCAGTACTTC	-	TRBJ2-5	TRBV28	few
CSVELQGYGYTF	TGCAGCGTTGAACTCCAGGGCTATGGCTACACCTTC	-	TRBJ1-2	TRBV29-1	few
CASSIGRKGNIQYF	TGTGCCAGTAGTATAGGACGGAAAGGAAACATTCAGTACTTC	-	TRBJ2-4	TRBV19	-
CASSVPRTFVNTEAFF	TGTGCCAGCTCCGTCCCCAGGACATTTGTGAACACTGAAGCTTTCTTT	-	TRBJ1-1	TRBV12-3/TRBV12-4	many
CASSSPGLVNEQFF	TGTGCCAGCAGCTCCCCGGGGTTGGTCAATGAGCAGTTCTTC	-	TRBJ2-1	TRBV11-2	-
CASSQIWDKNTGELFF	TGTGCCAGCAGCCAAATCTGGGACAAGAACACCGGGGAGCTGTTTTTT	-	TRBJ2-2	TRBV14	many
CASSQPGQGREKLFF	TGCGCCAGCAGCCAACCGGGACAGGGAAGAGAAAAACTGTTTTTT	TRBD1	TRBJ1-4	TRBV4-1	-
CASSSPQYPETQYF	TGTGCCAGCAGCTCGCCCCAGTATCCGGAGACCCAGTACTTC	-	TRBJ2-5	TRBV7-8	few
CASSSYLDNEQFF	TGTGCCAGCAGCTCTTACCTCGACAATGAGCAGTTCTTC	-	TRBJ2-1	TRBV7-2	many
CASSRQGAGETQYF	TGTGCCAGCAGCCGACAGGGGGCGGGAGAGACCCAGTACTTC	TRBD1	TRBJ2-5	TRBV5-4	few